The text below deals with one TCR beta chain. No antigen is known for it. The data stem from a study of vaccination effects on CD4 cells after COVID-19. As for the study in general: Each participant was given two doses of one vaccine (BNT162b2 or mRNA-1273). Notes on the study in general: Of the vaccine-induced clones from healthy vaccinees, merely 1 of 255 recognized common cold coronaviruses as well.

The V end lost 6 bases, the J end lost 8 bases, and 17 bases lay between the germline ends. The V gene's germline CDR1 is SGHAT and CDR2 FQNNGV. This CDR3 contains 14 residues. Pools of viral peptides were used by the ViraFEST assay to expand antigen-specific CD4+ T cells ahead of sequencing. The culture ran for about 11 days, and then CD4+ T cells were isolated. Vaccine recipients had no previous SARS-CoV-2 infection; their nucleocapsid antibodies were negative. Cultivation was performed at a few million PBMC per well with approximately 9 IU/ml IL-2 and 10 ug/ml peptides added. TCRdb's copy holds only in-frame clones and misses some; the assay was immunoSEQ multiplex PCR. The profile shows 55,000 to 65,000 clones, roughly 76% of them singletons.

The chain couples TRBV11-2 to TRBJ2-1; D gene ambiguous. The material was CD4+ T cells from PBMCs cultured with HCoV-229E spike peptides, obtained before COVID-19 vaccination. The sequence was obtained from a human donor who received a COVID-19 vaccine. CDR3 amino acids: CASSLLVGWDEQFF. In nucleotides, the CDR3 is TGTGCCAGCAGTCTCCTCGTGGGGTGGGATGAGCAGTTCTTC.